This is a list of T cell receptor beta chains from one sample in a study of T cells in Graves' hyperthyroidism and ophthalmopathy. TCRdb re-called the multiplex PCR reads with MiXCR, one entry per CDR3 protein. The sample records roughly 580,000 distinct CDR3 sequences, about 14% being singletons. Sequenced: blood. Source of these receptors: a woman in her 30s with Graves' hyperthyroidism that later progressed to Graves' ophthalmopathy. Both conserved end residues are part of each CDR3. D genes are given only for firm matches. Not all rows give a size; the values are once, few, many and, for expanded clones, a class.

clone_size d_call j_call v_call cdr3_aa cdr3_nt
many TRBD1 TRBJ1-4 TRBV20-1 CSARVMTGEEEKLFF TGCAGTGCTAGAGTCATGACAGGGGAGGAGGAAAAACTGTTTTTT
many TRBD1 TRBJ2-7 TRBV6-4 CASSDSFWTGNYEQYF TGTGCCAGCAGTGACTCGTTTTGGACAGGGAACTACGAGCAGTACTTC
many . TRBJ2-2 TRBV24-1 CATSDLQDSLITGELFF TGTGCCACCAGTGATTTGCAGGACAGCCTAATCACCGGGGAGCTGTTTTTT
few TRBD1 TRBJ2-7 TRBV7-7 CASSPIQGAHEQYF TGTGCTAGCAGCCCTATACAGGGGGCACACGAGCAGTACTTC
. TRBD2 TRBJ2-5 TRBV11-2 CASSLDLREGRVNQQYF TGTGCCAGCAGCTTAGATTTGCGGGAGGGCCGGGTCAACCAACAGTACTTC
few TRBD2 TRBJ2-1 TRBV24-1 CATSDRGGLGNEQFF TGTGCCACCAGTGACCGCGGGGGATTAGGCAATGAGCAGTTCTTC
many TRBD1 TRBJ1-4 TRBV14 CASSRRQGPYFNEKLFF TGTGCCAGCAGCAGGAGACAGGGGCCTTACTTTAATGAAAAACTGTTTTTT
many . TRBJ1-4 TRBV28 CASSPRGGTNEKLFF TGTGCCAGCAGTCCCCGGGGGGGAACTAATGAAAAACTGTTTTTT
. . TRBJ1-3 TRBV14 CASSQEGRGSGNTIYF TGTGCCAGCAGCCAAGAAGGTCGGGGTTCTGGAAACACCATATATTTT
few . TRBJ1-2 TRBV7-2 CASSFPTEGSYTF TGTGCCAGCAGCTTCCCCACAGAAGGAAGCTACACCTTC
few TRBD2 TRBJ2-3 TRBV20-1 CSAKLAGITDTQYF TGCAGTGCCAAGCTAGCGGGGATCACAGATACGCAGTATTTT
. . TRBJ2-7 TRBV5-1 CASSFDRYEQYF TGCGCCAGCAGCTTCGACCGGTACGAGCAGTACTTC
many . TRBJ1-2 TRBV19 CASSISADYGYTF TGTGCCAGTAGTATTTCCGCAGACTATGGCTACACCTTC
many . TRBJ1-1 TRBV2 CASGLAGYTEAFF TGTGCCAGCGGACTGGCTGGGTACACTGAAGCTTTCTTT
many TRBD1 TRBJ2-3 TRBV28 CASSFRTGGLGTDTQYF TGTGCCAGCAGTTTCCGGACAGGGGGCCTGGGCACAGATACGCAGTATTTT
few . TRBJ1-1 TRBV30 CACVQKLNTEAFF TGTGCCTGTGTGCAAAAACTGAACACTGAAGCTTTCTTT
many . TRBJ2-7 TRBV20-1 CSARDAGPTYEQYF TGCAGTGCTAGAGACGCAGGGCCTACCTACGAGCAGTACTTC
many . TRBJ1-1 TRBV20-1 CSAREPPGRNTEAFF TGCAGTGCTAGAGAACCACCAGGGAGGAACACTGAAGCTTTCTTT
. TRBD1 TRBJ1-4 TRBV20-1 CSAPQGAIGEKLFF TGCAGTGCCCCGCAGGGGGCGATTGGAGAAAAACTGTTTTTT
many . TRBJ2-1 TRBV28 CASSPGPRRSYNEQFF TGTGCCAGCAGTCCGGGACCGCGTCGATCCTACAATGAGCAGTTCTTC
many TRBD2 TRBJ2-2 TRBV12-3/TRBV12-4 CASSLRREGRGELFF TGTGCCAGCAGTTTACGGCGGGAGGGCCGCGGGGAGCTGTTTTTT
many TRBD1 TRBJ1-5 TRBV24-1 CATSDTDRGQPQHF TGTGCCACCAGTGATACGGACAGGGGTCAGCCCCAGCATTTT
many TRBD1 TRBJ2-1 TRBV28 CASSLSGQGKDNEQFF TGTGCCAGCAGTTTGTCGGGACAGGGGAAGGACAATGAGCAGTTCTTC
many . TRBJ2-1 TRBV19 CASSITSSWGNEQFF TGTGCCAGTAGTATAACGAGTAGTTGGGGCAATGAGCAGTTCTTC
many . TRBJ1-4 TRBV2 CASRNGDWEKLFF TGTGCCAGCAGGAACGGAGACTGGGAAAAACTGTTTTTT
many . TRBJ2-7 TRBV12-3/TRBV12-4 CARETPTYEQYF TGTGCCAGGGAGACGCCCACCTACGAGCAGTACTTC
few . TRBJ2-1 TRBV7-2 CASSLVGREQFF TGTGCCAGCAGCTTAGTTGGGCGTGAGCAGTTCTTC
many TRBD2 TRBJ2-7 TRBV6-6 CASSYLPGLAPSYEQYF TGTGCCAGCAGTTACTTACCGGGACTAGCGCCCTCCTACGAGCAGTACTTC
. . TRBJ2-2 TRBV12-5 CASGPGYQLFF TGTGCTAGTGGCCCCGGTTATCAGCTGTTTTTT
many . TRBJ2-2 TRBV14 CASSRAAGTGELFF TGTGCCAGCAGTCGCGCCGCAGGCACTGGGGAGCTGTTTTTT
. . TRBJ1-3 TRBV6-1 CASSEVHHSGNTIYF TGTGCCAGCAGTGAAGTTCACCACTCTGGAAACACCATATATTTT
once . TRBJ2-1 TRBV7-9 CASSEGPEQFF TGTGCCAGCAGCGAGGGGCCTGAGCAGTTCTTC
many . TRBJ2-3 TRBV12-5 CASGLVQVGPDTQYF TGTGCTAGTGGTTTGGTACAGGTAGGCCCAGATACGCAGTATTTT
many . TRBJ1-1 TRBV12-3/TRBV12-4 CASSSGLGEAFF TGTGCCAGCAGTTCAGGTCTAGGGGAAGCTTTCTTT
many . TRBJ2-5 TRBV12-3/TRBV12-4 CASRGTVLETQYF TGTGCCAGCAGAGGGACCGTGCTGGAGACCCAGTACTTC
many . TRBJ2-6 TRBV19 CASSGATRTGANVLTF TGTGCCAGTAGTGGGGCTACGAGGACTGGGGCCAACGTCCTGACTTTC
. TRBD2 TRBJ2-7 TRBV7-9 CASSLAGTSGRGTYEQYF TGTGCCAGCAGCTTAGCGGGGACTAGCGGGAGGGGGACCTACGAGCAGTACTTC
many . TRBJ1-2 TRBV28 CASSAALVGYGYTF TGTGCCAGCAGTGCTGCATTGGTAGGCTATGGCTACACCTTC
. TRBD2 TRBJ2-1 TRBV20-1 CSARDRRTSGREQFF TGCAGTGCTAGAGATAGACGGACTAGCGGGAGGGAGCAGTTCTTC
many TRBD1 TRBJ1-4 TRBV2 CASRATGGGEKLFF TGTGCCAGCAGAGCAACAGGGGGGGGTGAAAAACTGTTTTTT
many . TRBJ1-4 TRBV11-2 CASSLTGLNEKLFF TGTGCCAGCAGTCTTACAGGTCTTAATGAAAAACTGTTTTTT
. . TRBJ2-2 TRBV20-1 CSASPWVGGNTGELFF TGCAGTGCTAGTCCTTGGGTGGGAGGGAACACCGGGGAGCTGTTTTTT